The next 3 T cell receptor beta chains were all read from a single sample in a study of monozygotic twins with inflammatory bowel disease (dated by TCRdb to between 2018 and 2021). The library was prepared using 5' RACE. Instrument used: Illumina HiSeq 2500. TCRdb reprocessed the reads, so every CDR3 protein sequence counts as one entry and DNA is not shown. The data table for this sample lists approximately 100,000 distinct CDR3 sequences. The top ten hold 9.5% to 15% of the sample. The sequenced sample was blood. These receptor sequences come from a human donor with ulcerative colitis or Crohn's disease, or a healthy co-twin of an affected twin (not recorded which).

This chain joins TRBV7-3 and TRBJ2-6; the TCRdb D gene call, TRBD2, has no DNA to confirm it. The CDR3 length is 19 residues. CDR1 is SGHTA and CDR2 is FQGTGA in the germline V gene. The CDR3 reads CASSRSGTSNPRGANVLTF.

J is TRBJ1-2 and V is TRBV7-9; TCRdb proposes TRBD1, but this gene call is untestable without DNA. This CDR3 is 16 amino acids long. Germline V gives CDR1 SEHNR, CDR2 FQNEAQ (reference sequence). The CDR3 sequence is CASSLGRQGLEYGYTF.

The chain employs TRBV28 and TRBJ2-7; as DNA is missing, the TRBD2 call by TCRdb cannot be tested. From germline, CDR1 is MDHEN and CDR2 SYDVKM. The CDR3 consists of 14 residues. The CDR3 loop reads CASSLDILGGEQYF.